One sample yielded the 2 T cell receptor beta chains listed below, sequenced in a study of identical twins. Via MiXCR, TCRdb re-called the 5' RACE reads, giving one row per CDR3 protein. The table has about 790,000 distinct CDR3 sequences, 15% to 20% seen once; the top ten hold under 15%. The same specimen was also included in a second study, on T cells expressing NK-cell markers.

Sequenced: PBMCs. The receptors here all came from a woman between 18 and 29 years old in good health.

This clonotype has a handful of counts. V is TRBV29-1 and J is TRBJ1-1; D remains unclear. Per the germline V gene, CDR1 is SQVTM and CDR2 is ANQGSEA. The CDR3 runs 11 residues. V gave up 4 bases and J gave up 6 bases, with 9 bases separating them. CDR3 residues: CSVAAPAEAFF. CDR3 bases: TGCAGCGTTGCGGCCCCCGCTGAAGCTTTCTTT.

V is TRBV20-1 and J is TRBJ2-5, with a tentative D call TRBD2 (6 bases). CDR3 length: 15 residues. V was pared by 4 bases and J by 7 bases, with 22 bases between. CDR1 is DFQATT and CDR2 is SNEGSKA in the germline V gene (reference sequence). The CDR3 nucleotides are TGCAGTGCTAATCATGCCCGGGCGGGACGGGGGACCCAGTACTTC. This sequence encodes CSANHARAGRGTQYF.